This T cell receptor beta chain is drawn from a study of patients and donors after allogeneic stem cell transplantation. Using its own MiXCR run on the RT-PCR reads, TCRdb lists one record per CDR3 protein. The table includes hundreds of thousands of distinct CDR3 sequences, more than 15% detected once. This clonotype was seen a few times. Specimen: blood, either unsorted or a sorted T cell fraction (not recorded which). This TCR was recovered from a human donor who was either an allogeneic HSCT recipient or a stem cell or donor lymphocyte infusion donor (not recorded which). It is not recorded whose cells these are; they may come from a transplant donor.

The CDR3 DNA reads as TGTGCCAGCAGCCCCGACACGAGCTCTGGAAACACCATATATTTT. Its translation: CASSPDTSSGNTIYF. The rearrangement joins TRBV7-6 to TRBJ1-3; D gene ambiguous. V dropped 5 bases and J dropped 0 bases, with 11 bases sitting between them. Per germline, CDR1 SGHVS and CDR2 FNYEAQ. The length of the CDR3 is 15 residues. The whole variable domain, filled in from reference TRBV7-6 and TRBJ1-3, reads GAGVSQSPRYKVTKRGQDVALRCDPISGHVSLYWYRQALGQGPEFLTYFNYEAQQDKSGLPNDRFSAERPEGSISTLTIQRTEQRDSAMYRCASSPDTSSGNTIYFGEGSWLTVV.